These 15 T cell receptor beta chains were sequenced from one sample in a study of T-cell memory formation after mild COVID-19. TCRdb used MiXCR to reprocess the 5' RACE reads, holding one entry per CDR3 protein. The table includes fewer than 350,000 distinct CDR3 sequences, about 15% detected once. The specimen sequenced was PBMCs or a T cell subset sorted from them (not recorded which). The receptor source for this set is a young man who had mild COVID-19 (a few samples of this study predate the infection). Cell type and time point are not known.

The V call is TRBV18, the J call TRBJ2-7; D remains unclear. The CDR3 sequence is 12 residues long. Trimming left V 0 bases short and J 5 bases short, with 5 bases between. Germline V gene sequence: CDR1 KGHSH, CDR2 LQKENI. The DNA of the CDR3 is TGTGCCAGCTCACCACCGAGCCACGAGCAGTACGTC. Encoded protein: CASSPPSHEQYV.

The rearrangement links TRBV6-5 to TRBJ2-3; D is possibly TRBD2 (6 bases). V dropped 3 bases and J dropped 4 bases, with 14 bases sitting between them. This CDR3 contains 15 residues. Germline CDR1 MNHEY, CDR2 SVGAGI. The CDR3 loop is CASSYGAAGPDTQYF. CDR3 DNA sequence: TGTGCCAGCAGTTATGGGGCCGCGGGGCCAGATACGCAGTATTTT.

This clonotype was seen a few times. This sequence joins TRBV18 and TRBJ2-7, with 9 bases lining up with TRBD2. With V trimmed by 3 bases and J by 6 bases, 15 bases remained unmatched. The germline V gene has CDR1 KGHSH and CDR2 LQKENI. This CDR3 has 17 residues. The chain's CDR3 is CASSPLVVSGGQVEQYV. For the CDR3, the DNA is TGTGCCAGCTCACCCCTGGTAGTCAGCGGGGGGCAGGTCGAGCAGTACGTC.

In its sample, this clonotype was seen many times. This rearrangement joins TRBV4-3 to TRBJ2-1; D remains unclear. Germline V gene lookup returns CDR1 LGHNA and CDR2 YSLEER. The germline V and J ends were trimmed by 4 bases and 8 bases, with 6 bases remaining between them. CDR3 length: 11 residues. In DNA, the CDR3 is TGCGCCAGCAGCCTCTATGATGAGCAGTTCTTC. Translated, it gives CASSLYDEQFF.

This clonotype has at least ten counts. The chain links TRBV29-1 to TRBJ2-6; no clear D gene. This CDR3 comprises 11 residues. Germline V lookup: CDR1 SQVTM, CDR2 ANQGSEA. With 4 bases removed from V and 4 bases from J, the gap between germline ends came to 2 bases. The CDR3: CSVAGANVLTF. In nucleotides, the CDR3 is TGCAGCGTTGCAGGGGCCAACGTCCTGACTTTC.

V and J are TRBV6-5 and TRBJ2-3, with unresolved D. Between the trimmed V and J ends, which lost 0 bases and 5 bases, there was a span of 12 bases. This CDR3 is built from 15 residues. CDR1 MNHEY and CDR2 SVGAGI come from the germline V gene. The CDR3 spells CASSYSLGSRDTQYF. The CDR3 nucleotides are TGTGCCAGCAGTTACTCGCTCGGAAGCCGAGATACGCAGTATTTT.

Only a few counts were recorded for this clonotype. This sequence joins TRBV7-2 and TRBJ2-7, with 8 nucleotides matching TRBD1. V trimming: 6 bases; J trimming: 2 bases; junction bases outside the gene matches: 6. The CDR3 runs 14 residues. The germline gives CDR1 SGHTA, CDR2 FQGNSA. The CDR3, as DNA: TGTGCCAGCAGATCTGACAGGGGCCCCTACGAGCAGTACTTC. It encodes CASRSDRGPYEQYF.

The chain employs TRBV4-3 and TRBJ2-7; no firm D call. This CDR3 is built from 14 residues. The germline gives CDR1 LGHNA, CDR2 YSLEER. V lost 0 bases, J lost 0 bases, and 6 bases lay in between. The CDR3 reads CASSQEQSSYEQYF. In DNA form, the CDR3 reads TGCGCCAGCAGCCAAGAGCAGAGCTCCTACGAGCAGTACTTC.

The chain recombines TRBV6-2 or TRBV6-3 with TRBJ1-4; D might be TRBD1 (6 bases). The CDR3 runs 12 residues. Deletions cut 6 bases from V and 11 bases from J, with 13 bases between. Germline CDR1 and CDR2: MNHEY and SVGEGT. This CDR3 reads CASRNDRKKLFF. CDR3 in DNA: TGTGCCAGCAGGAACGACAGGAAGAAACTGTTTTTT.

This chain links TRBV27 with TRBJ1-1; D is unclear. Germline V gene lookup returns CDR1 MNHEY and CDR2 SMNVEV (reference sequence). The CDR3 has 13 residues. The V end lost 5 bases, the J end lost 2 bases, and 9 bases lay between the germline ends. The CDR3, as DNA: TGTGCCAGCAGTCACGGTAGTAACACTGAAGCTTTCTTT. Translation gives CASSHGSNTEAFF.

This clonotype was recorded a few times. V is TRBV4-3 and J is TRBJ2-5, with 12 bases lining up with TRBD1. CDR1 and CDR2 (germline): LGHNA, YSLEER. The CDR3 consists of 19 residues. V lost 0 bases to trimming and J lost 4 bases; unmatched junction nucleotides: 12. The CDR3 protein is CASSQDYRWGQGALETQYF. The CDR3 DNA follows: TGCGCCAGCAGCCAAGATTACCGTTGGGGACAGGGGGCATTAGAGACCCAGTACTTC.

The gene calls are TRBV4-3 and TRBJ2-3; D possibly uses TRBD1 or TRBD2 (6 bases each). Trimming removed 7 bases at V and 2 bases at J, with 13 bases between. Germline values: CDR1 LGHNA, CDR2 YSLEER. CDR3 length: 14 residues. The CDR3 nucleotides read TGCGCCAGCAAACTGACGGGGGCCACAGATACGCAGTATTTT. It codes for CASKLTGATDTQYF.

The sample holds a few counts of this clonotype. The gene calls are TRBV15 and TRBJ2-1, with D possibly TRBD1 on 6 matching bases. Germline V gives CDR1 LNHNV, CDR2 YYDKDF (reference sequence). Trimming shortened V by 5 bases and J by 5 bases, and 16 bases separated the two germline ends. The CDR3 is made up of 15 amino acids. The DNA of the CDR3 is TGTGCCACCAGCTGGGGGCCAACTCTAGACAATGAGCAGTTCTTC. Encoded protein: CATSWGPTLDNEQFF.

This clonotype was detected ten times or more. The chain is built from TRBV29-1 and TRBJ2-3; D may match TRBD1 or TRBD2 (5 bases each). With 3 bases removed from V and 4 bases from J, the gap between germline ends came to 17 bases. CDR1 and CDR2 (germline): SQVTM, ANQGSEA. The CDR3 is made up of 15 amino acids. CDR3 sequence: CSVEQGRWGPDTQYF. The CDR3, as DNA: TGCAGCGTTGAGCAGGGACGGTGGGGCCCAGATACGCAGTATTTT.

There are a few counts of this clonotype. V gene TRBV2 combines with J gene TRBJ2-1, with 10 bases that match TRBD2. The CDR3 has 14 amino acids. The ends lost 0 bases at V and 9 bases at J; junction bases unmatched: 2. From germline, CDR1 is SNHLY and CDR2 FYNNEI. In DNA form, the CDR3 reads TGTGCCAGCAGTGAAGCCCGACTAGCGGGTGAGCAGTTCTTC. As protein: CASSEARLAGEQFF.